Sequencing of this TCR beta chain was carried out in a study of preoperative IRX-2 immunotherapy in early breast cancer. Germline loops: CDR1 LNHNV, CDR2 YYDKDF (reference sequence). The length of the CDR3 is 14 residues. Trimming left V 1 base short and J 5 bases short, with 9 bases between. Regarding treatment: preoperative locoregional IRX-2 cytokine immunotherapy. Patients received preoperative, locoregional IRX-2 cytokine immunotherapy in a phase Ib study. Here immunoSEQ multiplex PCR was the method, and the copy in TCRdb shows in-frame clones only, minus some. The sample has 2,500 to 3,500 clones; 78% are singletons.

The chain links TRBV15 to TRBJ1-5; weak D call: TRBD1 (5 bases). This TCR was recovered from a human donor with breast cancer. The source was tumor tissue, collected after IRX-2 immunotherapy. The CDR3 protein is CATSRGQGDQPQHF. The CDR3 DNA follows: TGTGCCACCAGCAGAGGTCAGGGAGATCAGCCCCAGCATTTT. Drawing the rest from reference TRBV15 and TRBJ1-5, the complete variable domain is DAMVIQNPRYQVTQFGKPVTLSCSQTLNHNVMYWYQQKSSQAPKLLFHYYDKDFNNEADTPDNFQSRRPNTSFCFLDIRSPGLGDTAMYLCATSRGQGDQPQHFGDGTRLSIL.